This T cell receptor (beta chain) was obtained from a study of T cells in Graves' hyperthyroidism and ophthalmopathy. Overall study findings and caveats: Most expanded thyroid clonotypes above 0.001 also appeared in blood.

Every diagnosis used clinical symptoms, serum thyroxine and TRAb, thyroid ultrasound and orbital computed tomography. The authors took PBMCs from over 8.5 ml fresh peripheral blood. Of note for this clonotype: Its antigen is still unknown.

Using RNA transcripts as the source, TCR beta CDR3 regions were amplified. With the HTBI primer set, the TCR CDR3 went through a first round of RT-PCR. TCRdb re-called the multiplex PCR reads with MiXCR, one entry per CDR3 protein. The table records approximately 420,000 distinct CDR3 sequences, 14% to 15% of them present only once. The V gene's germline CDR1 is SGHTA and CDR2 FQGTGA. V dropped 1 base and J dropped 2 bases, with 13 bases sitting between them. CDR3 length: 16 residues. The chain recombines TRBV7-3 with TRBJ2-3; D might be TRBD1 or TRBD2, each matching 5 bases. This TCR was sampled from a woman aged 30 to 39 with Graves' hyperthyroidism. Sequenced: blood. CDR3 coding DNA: TGTGCCAGCAGCTTAAGGGACCGACAGCTCACAGATACGCAGTATTTT. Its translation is CASSLRDRQLTDTQYF.